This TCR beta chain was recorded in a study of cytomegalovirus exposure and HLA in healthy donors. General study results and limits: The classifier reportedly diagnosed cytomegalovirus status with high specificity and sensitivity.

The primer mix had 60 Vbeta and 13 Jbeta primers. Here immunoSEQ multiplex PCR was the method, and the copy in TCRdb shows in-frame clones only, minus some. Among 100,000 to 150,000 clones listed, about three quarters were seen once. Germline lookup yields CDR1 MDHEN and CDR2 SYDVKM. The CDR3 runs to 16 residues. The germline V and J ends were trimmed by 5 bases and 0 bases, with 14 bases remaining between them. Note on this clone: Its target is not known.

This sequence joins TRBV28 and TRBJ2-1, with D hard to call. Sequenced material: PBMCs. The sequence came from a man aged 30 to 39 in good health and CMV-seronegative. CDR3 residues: CASSTPVEFSYNEQFF. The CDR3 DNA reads TGTGCCAGCAGTACACCAGTTGAATTCTCCTACAATGAGCAGTTCTTC.